This TCR beta chain stems from a study of radiotherapy plus CTLA-4 blockade in lung cancer. Overall study: Patients showed objective responses in 15% to 20% of cases and disease control in 30% to 40%.

Points from the study as a whole: Blood saw expansion of tumor-derived TCR clones after radiotherapy plus ipilimumab.

For this clone: Its antigen is unidentified.

The repertoire was sequenced with immunoSEQ multiplex PCR; TCRdb's copy has only in-frame clones and lacks some. The repertoire has about 80,000 clones, roughly 79% of them found once; the top ten carry roughly 23%. The receptor comes from a human donor with non-small cell lung cancer whose response to radiotherapy plus ipilimumab could not be evaluated. Some clones in this sample may be carry-over from other donors' samples. The sequencing here drew on peripheral blood, taken from a patient treated with radiotherapy plus ipilimumab.

Here the CDR3 reads CASSLSQGPYEQYF. The DNA of the CDR3 is TGTGCCAGCAGCTTGTCACAGGGACCCTACGAGCAGTACTTC. This chain connects TRBV7-2 to TRBJ2-7; D may be TRBD1 (6 bases). The CDR3 extends over 14 amino acids. V lost 3 bases and J 2 bases, leaving 11 bases between the germline ends. In germline, CDR1 is SGHTA, CDR2 FQGNSA. The full variable domain, completed using reference TRBV7-2 and TRBJ2-7, is GAGVSQSPSNKVTEKGKDVELRCDPISGHTALYWYRQSLGQGLEFLIYFQGNSAPDKSGLPSDRFSAERTGGSVSTLTIQRTQQEDSAVYLCASSLSQGPYEQYFGPGTRLTVT.